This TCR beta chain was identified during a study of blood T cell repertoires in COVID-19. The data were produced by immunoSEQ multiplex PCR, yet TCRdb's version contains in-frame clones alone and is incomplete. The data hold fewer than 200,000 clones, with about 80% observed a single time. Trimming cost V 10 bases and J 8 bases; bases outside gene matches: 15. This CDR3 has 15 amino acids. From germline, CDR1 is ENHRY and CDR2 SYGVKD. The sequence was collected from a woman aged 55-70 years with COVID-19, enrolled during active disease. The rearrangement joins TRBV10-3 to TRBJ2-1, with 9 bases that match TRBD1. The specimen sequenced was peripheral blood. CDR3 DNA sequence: TGTGCCACCAACGACGGACAGGGGAGGGTCCATGAGCAGTTCTTC. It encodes CATNDGQGRVHEQFF.